The 26 T cell receptor beta chains below come from one sample, sequenced in a study of identical twins. MiXCR, applied by TCRdb to the 5' RACE reads, yields one record per CDR3 protein. The table lists some 240,000 distinct CDR3 sequences, approximately 10% of them singletons. The sample consisted of memory T cells sorted from blood. All receptors come from a man in his fifties in good health.

V usage is TRBV20-1 and J usage is TRBJ2-7; TRBD1 or TRBD2 may be the D gene (5 bases each). The CDR3 spans 15 residues. The germline V gene has CDR1 DFQATT and CDR2 SNEGSKA (reference sequence). The germline V and J ends were trimmed by 3 bases and 6 bases, with 21 bases remaining between them. DNA of the CDR3: TGCAGTGCTAGCCATCCGGGACCTCAAAGTCCCGAGCAGTACTTC. Translated: CSASHPGPQSPEQYF.

This clonotype was observed at least ten times. The gene calls are TRBV7-9 and TRBJ2-2; no clear D gene. V shed 1 base and J shed 1 base, with 10 bases lying between them. This CDR3 contains 16 residues. Germline V CDR1 and CDR2: SEHNR, FQNEAQ (reference sequence). CDR3 coding DNA: TGTGCCAGCAGCTTAGTTAGCAGACGGAACACCGGGGAGCTGTTTTTT. This translates into CASSLVSRRNTGELFF.

This clonotype was recorded at least ten times. This rearrangement joins TRBV18 to TRBJ2-7; the D call may be TRBD1 or TRBD2 (5 bases each). V dropped 3 bases and J dropped 6 bases, with 15 bases sitting between them. The V gene's germline CDR1 is KGHSH and CDR2 LQKENI. The CDR3 runs to 14 residues. CDR3: CASSPLSQGAEQYF. CDR3 sequence (DNA): TGTGCCAGCTCACCGCTATCTCAGGGAGCCGAGCAGTACTTC. The full variable domain, completed using reference TRBV18 and TRBJ2-7, is NAGVMQNPRHLVRRRGQEARLRCSPMKGHSHVYWYRQLPEEGLKFMVYLQKENIIDESGMPKERFSAEFPKEGPSILRIQQVVRGDSAAYFCASSPLSQGAEQYFGPGTRLTVT.

The chain links TRBV7-2 to TRBJ2-1; D remains ambiguous. V was clipped by 4 bases and J by 4 bases, with 11 bases between them. There are 14 residues in the CDR3. Germline V CDR1 and CDR2: SGHTA, FQGNSA. The CDR3 DNA reads TGTGCCAGCAGCTCACCCAGCACATACAATGAGCAGTTCTTC. As protein: CASSSPSTYNEQFF.

This clonotype was seen many times. V is TRBV10-3 and J is TRBJ2-5; D is possibly TRBD1 (6 bases). Germline assignment: CDR1 ENHRY and CDR2 SYGVKD. Trimming took off 2 bases at V and 6 bases at J, with 13 bases between the two ends. CDR3 length: 14 residues. Written as DNA, the CDR3 is TGTGCCATCAGTGAGCCCGGGACATCAAAGACCCAGTACTTC. Residues: CAISEPGTSKTQYF.

This chain links TRBV6-5 with TRBJ2-3; 10 bases agree with TRBD2. CDR1 is MNHEY, CDR2 SVGAGI, per germline. The ends lost 2 bases at V and 7 bases at J; junction bases unmatched: 9. The CDR3 covers 16 residues. The CDR3 protein is CASSYKASGSPNTQYF. As DNA, the CDR3 is TGTGCCAGCAGTTACAAGGCTAGCGGGAGCCCGAATACGCAGTATTTT.

Ten or more counts support this clonotype. J is TRBJ1-2 and V is TRBV4-2, with 8 nucleotides matching TRBD1. CDR1 and CDR2 from the germline V gene are LGHNA and YNFKEQ. The CDR3 runs to 17 residues. Losses at the gene ends were 1 base for V and 2 bases for J; bases not matched to a gene: 9. The CDR3 nucleotides are TGTGCCAGCAGCCAAGGGAGAGACAGGGGAACCAACTATGGCTACACCTTC. Translating gives CASSQGRDRGTNYGYTF.

This clonotype was picked up many times. This rearrangement joins TRBV14 to TRBJ1-1; D may be TRBD1 (5 bases). Trimming cost V 2 bases and J 6 bases, with 10 bases left between them. The CDR3 runs to 13 residues. The germline V gene encodes CDR1 SGHDN and CDR2 FVKESK. The CDR3: CASSQWQGAEAFF. The CDR3 DNA reads TGTGCCAGCAGCCAATGGCAGGGCGCTGAAGCTTTCTTT.

The chain combines TRBV20-1 with TRBJ2-2; 10 nucleotides match TRBD1. The CDR3 spans 15 residues. Germline values: CDR1 DFQATT, CDR2 SNEGSKA (reference sequence). The trim removed 3 bases at V and 2 bases at J, leaving 3 bases unmatched. The DNA of the CDR3 is TGCAGTGCTAGGGGACAGGGGAGAAACACCGGGGAGCTGTTTTTT. Its protein product is CSARGQGRNTGELFF.

In its sample, this clonotype was seen many times. This rearrangement joins TRBV12-3 or TRBV12-4 to TRBJ2-7, with 9 bases matching TRBD2. The junction had 6 bases not matched to a gene; V was cut back by 4 bases and J by 2 bases. This CDR3 region has 15 residues. CDR3 coding DNA: TGTGCCAGCAGTTCATCCAGGACTAGCGCCTACGAGCAGTACTTC. Translated, it gives CASSSSRTSAYEQYF.

In this sample, this clonotype turned up many times. V gene TRBV5-1 combines with J gene TRBJ2-1, with D perhaps given as TRBD1 or TRBD2 (5 bases each). This CDR3 spans 14 amino acids. The V end lost 4 bases, the J end lost 10 bases, and 18 bases lay between the germline ends. Germline CDR1 and CDR2: SGHRS and YFSETQ. The CDR3 sequence is CASSPGSYEGEQFF. CDR3 nucleotide sequence: TGCGCCAGCAGCCCTGGGTCTTATGAGGGGGAGCAGTTCTTC.

J is TRBJ2-1 and V is TRBV10-3; D is unresolved. Germline V lookup: CDR1 ENHRY, CDR2 SYGVKD. The CDR3 consists of 16 residues. V was cut by 2 bases and J by 6 bases, with 17 bases left in between. CDR3 sequence: CAISETQLAQTNEQFF. In nucleotides, the CDR3 is TGTGCCATCAGTGAGACCCAACTGGCCCAGACCAATGAGCAGTTCTTC.

This clonotype was observed at least ten times. The CDR3 DNA reads TGTGCCAGCAGTTACAGGGGGGTGTATGATGAGCAGTTCTTC. Its protein is CASSYRGVYDEQFF. The chain couples TRBV6-5 to TRBJ2-1; D is perhaps TRBD1 or TRBD2 (6 bases each). V dropped 2 bases and J dropped 8 bases, with 13 bases sitting between them. Germline values: CDR1 MNHEY, CDR2 SVGAGI. The CDR3 spans 14 residues.

Ten or more counts support this clonotype. The chain recombines TRBV20-1 with TRBJ1-6, with 9 bases identical to TRBD1. Germline loops: CDR1 DFQATT, CDR2 SNEGSKA (reference sequence). The V gene end was trimmed by 0 bases and the J gene end by 8 bases; junction bases not matched to a gene: 5. The CDR3 loop spans 15 amino acids. In DNA, the CDR3 is TGCAGTGCTAGAGATACAGGGACAGGGTATTCACCCCTCCACTTT. This sequence encodes CSARDTGTGYSPLHF.

In this sample, this clonotype turned up many times. The chain recombines TRBV7-9 with TRBJ1-2; D is unresolved. Trimming took off 4 bases at V and 3 bases at J, with 18 bases between the two ends. CDR3 length: 16 residues. Germline V CDR1 and CDR2: SEHNR, FQNEAQ (reference sequence). CDR3: CASSSLYFSPDYGYTF. The CDR3 DNA is TGTGCCAGCAGCTCACTTTATTTTTCCCCCGACTATGGCTACACCTTC.

The sample holds many counts of this clonotype. The V and J genes are TRBV11-2 and TRBJ2-7; 7 bases align to TRBD2. The V segment lost 3 bases and the J segment 0 bases; nucleotides outside the gene matches: 5. The CDR3 totals 15 residues. Germline loops: CDR1 SGHAT, CDR2 FQNNGV. The DNA for the CDR3 is TGTGCCAGCAGCTTGGCTAGCGGTAGCTCCTACGAGCAGTACTTC. Translated, it gives CASSLASGSSYEQYF.

About this clonotype itself: A much larger clone lies one base from this, so it may be a read error. The V gene is TRBV11-2, the J gene TRBJ1-1; the D is unclear. The CDR3 totals 15 residues. CDR1 is SGHAT, CDR2 FQNNGV, per germline. DNA of the CDR3: TGTGCCAGCAGCTTATCGTCACAAACGAACTCTGAAGCTTTCTTT. Translating gives CASSLSSQTNSEAFF.

This clonotype was counted many times. The V and J genes are TRBV4-3 and TRBJ1-2; a possible D gene is TRBD1 (5 bases). The CDR3 is 18 amino acids. From germline, CDR1 is LGHNA and CDR2 YSLEER. Trimming left V 1 base short and J 0 bases short, with 18 bases between. The chain's CDR3 is CASSQVLPTDLTNYGYTF. CDR3 DNA: TGCGCCAGCAGCCAAGTCCTCCCGACAGACCTGACTAACTATGGCTACACCTTC.

The chain joins TRBV7-9 to TRBJ2-7; 8 bases fit TRBD1. The ends lost 5 bases at V and 2 bases at J; junction bases unmatched: 5. Germline CDR1 reads SEHNR; CDR2 reads FQNEAQ (reference sequence). The CDR3 length is 14 residues. The CDR3 nucleotides read TGTGCCAGCAGCCGATCGGACAGGGCCTACGAGCAGTACTTC. It codes for CASSRSDRAYEQYF.

Only a few counts were recorded for this clonotype. CDR3 in amino acids: CASSLQRENEQFF. In nucleotides, the CDR3 is TGTGCCAGCAGCTTACAGCGGGAGAATGAGCAGTTCTTC. The V call is TRBV7-3, the J call TRBJ2-1; TRBD2 matches 8 bases. The trim removed 2 bases at V and 7 bases at J, leaving 1 base unmatched. The CDR3 contains 13 residues. CDR1 is SGHTA, CDR2 FQGTGA, per germline.

This clonotype came up many times. The chain is built from TRBV11-2 and TRBJ2-3; D remains unclear. Germline CDR1 reads SGHAT; CDR2 reads FQNNGV. V lost 5 bases, J lost 2 bases, and 26 bases lay in between. The CDR3 length is 19 residues. CDR3 DNA: TGTGCCAGCAGCGCATCAGTTCCGCGAAGCCCGTCGAACACAGATACGCAGTATTTT. It codes for CASSASVPRSPSNTDTQYF.

The sample holds many counts of this clonotype. The DNA for the CDR3 is TGTGCCATCCAAACAGGGGGCTATAATTCACCCCTCCACTTT. Its protein product is CAIQTGGYNSPLHF. The chain combines TRBV28 with TRBJ1-6, with 8 bases that match TRBD1. The CDR3 spans 14 residues. Unmatched junction bases numbered 5, after V lost 10 bases and J lost 3 bases. Germline V gene data show CDR1 as MDHEN and CDR2 as SYDVKM.

This clonotype has at least ten counts. The V call is TRBV5-1, the J call TRBJ1-1, with D possibly matching TRBD1 (5 bases). Germline V CDR1 and CDR2: SGHRS, YFSETQ. With 2 bases removed from V and 0 bases from J, the gap between germline ends came to 8 bases. The CDR3 runs to 14 residues. This CDR3 reads CASSLGTLNTEAFF. CDR3 sequence (DNA): TGCGCCAGCAGCTTAGGGACGTTGAACACTGAAGCTTTCTTT.

This clonotype was recorded many times. The gene calls are TRBV6-4 and TRBJ1-1, with TRBD1 matching 7 bases. This CDR3 region has 14 residues. Trimming cost V 6 bases and J 7 bases; bases outside gene matches: 11. Per germline, CDR1 MRHNA and CDR2 SNTAGT. The DNA for the CDR3 is TGTGCCAGCAGGGTTCTTCCCAGGGGGGGTGAAGCTTTCTTT. This encodes CASRVLPRGGEAFF.

In its sample, this clonotype was seen many times. The genes are TRBV7-2 and TRBJ2-1; D possibly corresponds to TRBD1 (6 bases). Germline V gene sequence: CDR1 SGHTA, CDR2 FQGNSA. This CDR3 spans 13 amino acids. Deletions cut 1 base from V and 15 bases from J, with 16 bases between. This CDR3 is CASSLGVLGQPFF. DNA for the CDR3: TGTGCCAGCAGCTTAGGAGTTCTTGGACAGCCGTTCTTC.

This clonotype came up a few times. The chain has TRBV4-2 and TRBJ2-3; TRBD1 matches 7 bases. The J segment lost 4 bases and the V segment lost 4 bases, leaving 8 bases of the junction unmatched. CDR3 length: 15 amino acids. The germline V gene has CDR1 LGHNA and CDR2 YNFKEQ. The CDR3 nucleotides are TGTGCCAGCAGCCGAAAAACAGGGGACGCAGATACGCAGTATTTT. This translates into CASSRKTGDADTQYF.